This TCR beta chain was profiled in a study of vaccination effects on CD4 cells after COVID-19. Sequencing was performed with immunoSEQ multiplex PCR; in TCRdb, only in-frame clones are kept and a portion is missing. Of about 27,000 clones listed, 83% were seen once; the top ten hold around 1.4%. The study's findings and limits: Limitations: small convalescent group and missing early post-infection timepoints.

Details on this clone: Its antigen is unknown.

Antigen-specific CD4+ T cells expanded by the ViraFEST assay with viral peptide pools were then sequenced. Culturing for roughly 9 days preceded CD4+ T cell isolation. Each person got two doses of an mRNA SARS-CoV-2 vaccine, BNT162b2 or mRNA-1273. This receptor was obtained from a human donor who received a COVID-19 vaccine. Some clones in this sample may be carry-over from other donors' samples. Specimen: CD4+ T cells from PBMCs cultured with HCoV-NL63 spike peptides, collected after COVID-19 vaccination.

The CDR3 reads CASSARDSLKNIQYF. CDR3 bases: TGTGCCAGCAGCGCCCGGGACAGTCTCAAAAACATTCAGTACTTC. The rearrangement joins TRBV7-2 to TRBJ2-4, with TRBD1 matching over 7 bases. Germline lookup yields CDR1 SGHTA and CDR2 FQGNSA. Trimming took 5 bases from V and 3 from J; bases not matched to a gene: 7. The CDR3 covers 15 residues.